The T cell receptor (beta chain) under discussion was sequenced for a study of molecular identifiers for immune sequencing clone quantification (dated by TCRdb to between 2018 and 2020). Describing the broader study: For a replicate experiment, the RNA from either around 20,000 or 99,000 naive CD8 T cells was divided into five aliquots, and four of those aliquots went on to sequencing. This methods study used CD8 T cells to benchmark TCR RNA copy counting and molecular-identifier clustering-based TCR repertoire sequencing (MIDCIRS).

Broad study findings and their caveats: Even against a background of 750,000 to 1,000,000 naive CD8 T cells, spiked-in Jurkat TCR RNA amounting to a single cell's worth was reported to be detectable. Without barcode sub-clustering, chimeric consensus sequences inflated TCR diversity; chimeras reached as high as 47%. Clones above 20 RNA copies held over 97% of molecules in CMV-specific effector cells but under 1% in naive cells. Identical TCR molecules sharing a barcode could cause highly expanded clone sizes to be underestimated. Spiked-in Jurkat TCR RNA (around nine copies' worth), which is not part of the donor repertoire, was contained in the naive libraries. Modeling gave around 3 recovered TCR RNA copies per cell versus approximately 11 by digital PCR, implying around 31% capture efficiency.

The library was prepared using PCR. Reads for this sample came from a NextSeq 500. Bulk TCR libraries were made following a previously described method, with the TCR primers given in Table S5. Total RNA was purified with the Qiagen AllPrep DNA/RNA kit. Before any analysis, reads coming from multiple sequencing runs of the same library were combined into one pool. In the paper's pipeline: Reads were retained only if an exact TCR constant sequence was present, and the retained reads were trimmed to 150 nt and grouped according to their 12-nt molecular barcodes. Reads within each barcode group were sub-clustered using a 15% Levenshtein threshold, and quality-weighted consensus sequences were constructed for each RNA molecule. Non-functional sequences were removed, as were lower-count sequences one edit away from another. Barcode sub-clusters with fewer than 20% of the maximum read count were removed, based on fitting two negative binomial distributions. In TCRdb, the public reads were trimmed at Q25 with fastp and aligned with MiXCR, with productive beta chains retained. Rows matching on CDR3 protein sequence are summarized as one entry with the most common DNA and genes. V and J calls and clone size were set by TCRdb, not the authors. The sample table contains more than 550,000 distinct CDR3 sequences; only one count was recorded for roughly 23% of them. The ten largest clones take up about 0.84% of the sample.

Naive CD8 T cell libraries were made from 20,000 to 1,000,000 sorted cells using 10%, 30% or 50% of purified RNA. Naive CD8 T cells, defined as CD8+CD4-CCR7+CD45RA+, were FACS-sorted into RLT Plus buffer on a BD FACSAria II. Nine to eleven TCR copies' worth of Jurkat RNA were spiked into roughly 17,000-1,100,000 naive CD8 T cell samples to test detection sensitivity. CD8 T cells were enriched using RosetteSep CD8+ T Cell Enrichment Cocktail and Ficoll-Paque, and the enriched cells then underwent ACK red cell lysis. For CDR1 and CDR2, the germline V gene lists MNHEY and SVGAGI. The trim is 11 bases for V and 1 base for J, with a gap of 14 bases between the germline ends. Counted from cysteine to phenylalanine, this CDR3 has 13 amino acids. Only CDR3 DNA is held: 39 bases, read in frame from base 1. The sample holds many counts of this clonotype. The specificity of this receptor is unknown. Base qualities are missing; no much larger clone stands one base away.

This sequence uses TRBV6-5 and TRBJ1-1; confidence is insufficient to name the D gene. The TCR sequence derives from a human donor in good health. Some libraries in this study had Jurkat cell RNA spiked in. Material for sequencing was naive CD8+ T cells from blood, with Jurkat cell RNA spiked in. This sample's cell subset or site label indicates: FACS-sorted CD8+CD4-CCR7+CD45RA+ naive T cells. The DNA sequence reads TGTGCCGTGCAAGGGTCCTGGAACACTGAAGCTTTCTTT. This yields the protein CAVQGSWNTEAFF.